This passage covers 21 T cell receptor beta chains from one sample sequenced in a study of blood T cells in healthy people across ages. Combining a sample-barcoded 5' primer with a J-beta primer mix, a second PCR ran for roughly 7 to 12 cycles. From the 5' RACE reads, TCRdb called clonotypes with MiXCR, one entry per CDR3 protein. The sample has approximately 880,000 distinct CDR3 sequences, about 48% seen once. Sequenced input: blood. The receptors stem from a man in his thirties or forties in good health.

Regarding this clonotype: One end of the junction fails to match germline, which may point to a read error. The rearrangement links TRBV25-1 to TRBJ1-4; tentative D call: TRBD1 (5 bases). CDR1 and CDR2 (germline): MGHDK, SYGVNS. The CDR3 runs 13 residues. The CDR3 spells CAGSEWGDEKLFF. CDR3 coding DNA: TGTGCCGGCAGTGAATGGGGGGATGAAAAACTGTTTTTT.

In DNA form, the CDR3 reads TGTGCCAGCAGCACCGCCGGGACTAGCTACAATGAGCAGTTCTTC. Its translation is CASSTAGTSYNEQFF. The gene calls are TRBV6-1 and TRBJ2-1; 8 nucleotides agree with TRBD2. V trimming: 6 bases; J trimming: 3 bases; junction bases outside the gene matches: 7. CDR1 is MNHNS and CDR2 is SASEGT in the germline V gene. The CDR3 loop spans 15 amino acids.

This clonotype was seen more than once but under ten times. CDR3 amino acids: CASTRDTTSYEQYF. The CDR3 DNA sequence: TGTGCCAGCACGCGGGACACCACCTCCTACGAGCAGTACTTC. The V gene is TRBV6-6, the J gene TRBJ2-7; D is tentatively TRBD1 or TRBD2 (6 bases each). The V end was cut by 7 bases, the J end by 0 bases, with 13 bases between. Germline CDR1 reads MNHNY; CDR2 reads SVGAGI (reference sequence). The CDR3 is 14 residues long.

This sequence joins TRBV28 and TRBJ2-1; D unresolved. CDR3 length: 16 amino acids. Germline-derived CDR1 and CDR2 are MDHEN and SYDVKM. Trimming left V 2 bases short and J 0 bases short, with 11 bases between. Here the CDR3 DNA reads TGTGCCAGCAGTTTACCTACAGCGAGCTCCTACAATGAGCAGTTCTTC. As protein: CASSLPTASSYNEQFF.

The V gene is TRBV28, the J gene TRBJ2-3; the match to TRBD2 covers 10 bases. The CDR3 spans 15 residues. Germline values: CDR1 MDHEN, CDR2 SYDVKM. Trimming took 6 bases from V and 3 from J; bases not matched to a gene: 6. CDR3 sequence: CASRISGGGTDTQYF. The CDR3 DNA reads TGTGCCAGCAGGATCAGCGGGGGGGGAACAGATACGCAGTATTTT.

The gene calls are TRBV6-5 and TRBJ1-2, with a tentative D call TRBD1 (5 bases). The V gene's germline CDR1 is MNHEY and CDR2 SVGAGI. With 1 base removed from V and 7 bases from J, the gap between germline ends came to 13 bases. CDR3 length: 14 residues. CDR3 amino acids: CASSYFGGHPGYTF. The CDR3, as DNA: TGTGCCAGCAGTTACTTTGGAGGACACCCTGGCTACACCTTC.

The J gene is TRBJ1-4, the V gene TRBV7-2; D may be TRBD1 (5 bases). This CDR3 is built from 14 residues. CDR1 is SGHTA, CDR2 FQGNSA, per germline. V lost 3 bases, J lost 1 base, and 6 bases lay in between. CDR3 sequence reads: CASSFGGTNEKLFF. The CDR3 DNA reads TGTGCCAGCAGCTTCGGGGGAACTAATGAAAAACTGTTTTTT.

This CDR3 is CASSLSGDGSPLHF. CDR3 bases: TGTGCCAGCAGCCTAAGTGGGGACGGCTCACCCCTCCACTTT. V usage is TRBV7-9 and J usage is TRBJ1-6; perhaps TRBD1 as D (5 bases). Germline loops: CDR1 SEHNR, CDR2 FQNEAQ (reference sequence). The CDR3 runs 14 residues. The V end lost 5 bases, the J end lost 10 bases, and 15 bases lay between the germline ends.

In its sample, this clonotype was seen once. This sequence joins TRBV6-5 and TRBJ1-4; D is uncertain. V lost 6 bases and J 2 bases, leaving 13 bases between the germline ends. The V gene's germline CDR1 is MNHEY and CDR2 SVGAGI. The CDR3 runs to 15 residues. CDR3 DNA sequence: TGTGCCAGCAGACGCACAGCAGGCACTAATGAAAAACTGTTTTTT. Translated: CASRRTAGTNEKLFF.

The J gene is TRBJ2-7, the V gene TRBV5-1, with 10 bases lining up with TRBD2. The CDR3 runs 15 residues. Germline loops: CDR1 SGHRS, CDR2 YFSETQ. V gave up 3 bases and J gave up 7 bases; unmatched junction bases: 10. The CDR3 DNA reads TGCGCCAGCAGCTCTCAAGCGGGGGGGTACAATGAGCAGTACTTC. As protein: CASSSQAGGYNEQYF.

J is TRBJ2-2 and V is TRBV4-1; D ambiguous. This CDR3 has 14 amino acids. CDR1 is MGHRA, CDR2 YSYEKL, per germline. With 0 bases removed from V and 6 bases from J, the gap between germline ends came to 8 bases. CDR3 loop: CASSQEWSPGELFF. The CDR3 DNA reads TGCGCCAGCAGCCAAGAATGGTCTCCCGGGGAGCTGTTTTTT.

The rearrangement joins TRBV2 to TRBJ2-2; 8 bases are a match to TRBD1. Per germline, CDR1 SNHLY and CDR2 FYNNEI. J gave up 5 bases and V 0 bases, and 5 bases lay outside the gene matches. The CDR3 consists of 16 residues. This chain's CDR3 is CASSEADRAGTGELFF. The CDR3, as DNA: TGTGCCAGCAGTGAAGCGGACAGGGCAGGGACCGGGGAGCTGTTTTTT.

As for this clonotype: Possible read error: a much larger clone is one base away. The chain combines TRBV20-1 with TRBJ2-7; tentative D call: TRBD1 (6 bases). The V end was cut by 5 bases, the J end by 4 bases, with 15 bases between. The CDR3 has 13 amino acids. Germline CDR1 DFQATT, CDR2 SNEGSKA (reference sequence). The chain's CDR3 is CSAPPGASYEQYF. CDR3 sequence (DNA): TGCAGTGCTCCGCCAGGGGCAAGTTACGAGCAGTACTTC.

The CDR3 loop reads CASSGGTSGLSTDTQYF. The CDR3 DNA reads TGTGCCAGCAGTGGCGGGACTAGCGGGCTAAGCACAGATACGCAGTATTTT. The chain couples TRBV2 to TRBJ2-3; TRBD2 agrees at 12 bases. Unmatched junction bases numbered 5, after V lost 4 bases and J lost 0 bases. Germline CDR1 and CDR2: SNHLY and FYNNEI. The CDR3 runs 17 residues.

This rearrangement joins TRBV6-5 to TRBJ1-2; 9 bases match TRBD1. Per the germline V gene, CDR1 is MNHEY and CDR2 is SVGAGI. V lost 6 bases, J lost 7 bases, and 9 bases stayed unmatched. The CDR3 is made up of 14 amino acids. CDR3 protein: CASSTRGQGSGYTF. CDR3 in DNA: TGTGCCAGCAGCACCCGTGGACAGGGGAGTGGCTACACCTTC.

The chain has TRBV20-1 and TRBJ1-1, with 7 bases matching TRBD1. The V gene's germline CDR1 is DFQATT and CDR2 SNEGSKA (reference sequence). Trimming at V came to 6 bases and at J to 0 bases, leaving 7 bases not matched to a gene. The length of the CDR3 is 14 residues. As DNA, the CDR3 is TGCAGTGCCCGCTCCGGGACAGTGAACACTGAAGCTTTCTTT. Residues: CSARSGTVNTEAFF.

With respect to this clonotype: This clone may be a read error of a much larger clone one base away. The chain uses TRBV20-1 and TRBJ1-6; D call uncertain. The CDR3 is made up of 14 amino acids. Germline-derived CDR1 and CDR2 are DFQATT and SNEGSKA (reference sequence). The DNA of the CDR3 is TGCAGTGCTGGAGATTGGGCAGAAAATTCACCCCTCCACTTT. It translates to CSAGDWAENSPLHF.

The rearrangement uses TRBV10-3 and TRBJ1-1, with D tentatively TRBD1 (6 bases). The V and J ends lost 0 bases and 6 bases respectively, with 8 bases between them. Germline V gene lookup returns CDR1 ENHRY and CDR2 SYGVKD. The length of the CDR3 is 13 residues. The DNA of the CDR3 is TGTGCCATCAGTGAGTCATCAGGGGCTGAAGCTTTCTTT. It yields the protein CAISESSGAEAFF.

This clonotype was counted a few times. J is TRBJ1-4 and V is TRBV4-1, with a possible D match to TRBD1 (5 bases). The CDR3 runs to 15 residues. CDR1 MGHRA and CDR2 YSYEKL come from the germline V gene. V lost 2 bases to trimming and J lost 6 bases, with 13 bases between them. The CDR3 spells CASSQSTGTDEKLFF. The CDR3 DNA sequence: TGCGCCAGCAGCCAATCCACCGGGACCGATGAAAAACTGTTTTTT.

The chain has TRBV6-1 and TRBJ2-1, with D hard to call. Near its end, the DNA agrees better with TRBJ2-7, so the J call may be wrong. CDR3 length equals 14 residues. The germline V gene encodes CDR1 MNHNS and CDR2 SASEGT. CDR3 sequence: CASSEAPEYNEQYF. In DNA, the CDR3 is TGTGCCAGCAGTGAAGCGCCCGAATACAATGAGCAGTACTTC.

This clonotype came up many times. The rearrangement links TRBV4-1 to TRBJ1-1; D is uncertain. Germline CDR1 reads MGHRA; CDR2 reads YSYEKL. V was trimmed by 0 bases and J by 5 bases, leaving 10 bases between them. The CDR3 spans 14 residues. The CDR3 is CASSQDGSGTEAFF. For the CDR3, the DNA is TGCGCCAGCAGCCAAGATGGATCGGGGACTGAAGCTTTCTTT.